These 3 T cell receptor beta chains were sequenced from one sample in a study of monozygotic twins with inflammatory bowel disease. Each CDR3 protein gets one entry in TCRdb, which reprocessed the 5' RACE reads and gives no DNA. The sample shows around 370,000 distinct CDR3 sequences, and just over 2.5% sits with its ten largest clones. The sample consisted of blood. These TCRs come from a human donor with ulcerative colitis or Crohn's disease, or a healthy co-twin of an affected twin (not recorded which).

The chain carries TRBV4-1 and TRBJ2-7; lacking DNA, the TRBD1 call made by TCRdb goes unchecked. Germline CDR1 reads MGHRA; CDR2 reads YSYEKL. The CDR3 contains 14 residues. CDR3 residues: CASSSWEGGHEQYF.

V and J are TRBV24-1 and TRBJ2-2. Germline V CDR1 and CDR2: KGHDR, SFDVKD. The CDR3 extends over 12 amino acids. CDR3 protein: CATNQNTGELFF.

The V gene is TRBV16, the J gene TRBJ2-7; TCRdb lists TRBD1, though no DNA is available to test this call. Germline V gives CDR1 KGHSY, CDR2 FQNENV. This CDR3 is built from 15 residues. CDR3 residues: CASSRYRGPAYEQYF. Based on the CDR3 plus reference TRBV16 and TRBJ2-7, the full variable domain is GEEVAQTPKHLVRGEGQKAKLYCAPIKGHSYVFWYQQVLKNEFKFLISFQNENVFDETGMPKERFSAKCLPNSPCSLEIQATKLEDSAVYFCASSRYRGPAYEQYFGPGTRLTVT.